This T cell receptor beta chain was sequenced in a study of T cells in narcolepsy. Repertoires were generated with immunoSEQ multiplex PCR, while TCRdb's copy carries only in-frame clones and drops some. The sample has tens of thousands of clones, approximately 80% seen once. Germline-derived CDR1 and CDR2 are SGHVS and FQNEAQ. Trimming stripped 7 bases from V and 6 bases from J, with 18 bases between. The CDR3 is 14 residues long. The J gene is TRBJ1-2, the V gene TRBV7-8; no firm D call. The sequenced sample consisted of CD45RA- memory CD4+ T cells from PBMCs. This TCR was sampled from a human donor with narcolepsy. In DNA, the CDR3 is TGTGCCAGCAACCCTACTACTCGCACAGATGGCTACACCTTC. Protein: CASNPTTRTDGYTF.